This T cell receptor beta chain was identified during a study of regulatory T cells in long-lasting Graves disease. Across the study: Newly diagnosed Graves' patients had under 3 months of antithyroid drugs.

Construction of TCR beta libraries relied on iRepertoire HTBI primers and on Arm-PCR targeting CDR3 regions. A single record per CDR3 protein comes from TCRdb applying MiXCR to the multiplex PCR reads. The sample holds 510,000 or so distinct CDR3 sequences, about 11% seen once. This clonotype was recorded many times. Germline V lookup: CDR1 ENHRY, CDR2 SYGVKD. V lost 6 bases, J lost 8 bases, and 7 bases stayed unmatched. The CDR3 has 13 residues. Stated time point: newly diagnosed GD, antithyroid drugs for less than 3 months. RNA extracted from PBMCs served as the sequencing template. These data also formed part of another study, on T cells in Graves' hyperthyroidism and ophthalmopathy.

The sample in question was peripheral blood mononuclear cells (PBMCs), obtained at new diagnosis, from a patient treated with antithyroid drugs. The chain joins TRBV10-3 to TRBJ2-1, with 7 bases matching TRBD1. The sequence derives from a woman in her twenties or thirties with Graves disease. The CDR3 region is CAISRQGEYEQFF. The CDR3 bases are TGTGCCATCAGCCGACAGGGCGAGTATGAGCAGTTCTTC.